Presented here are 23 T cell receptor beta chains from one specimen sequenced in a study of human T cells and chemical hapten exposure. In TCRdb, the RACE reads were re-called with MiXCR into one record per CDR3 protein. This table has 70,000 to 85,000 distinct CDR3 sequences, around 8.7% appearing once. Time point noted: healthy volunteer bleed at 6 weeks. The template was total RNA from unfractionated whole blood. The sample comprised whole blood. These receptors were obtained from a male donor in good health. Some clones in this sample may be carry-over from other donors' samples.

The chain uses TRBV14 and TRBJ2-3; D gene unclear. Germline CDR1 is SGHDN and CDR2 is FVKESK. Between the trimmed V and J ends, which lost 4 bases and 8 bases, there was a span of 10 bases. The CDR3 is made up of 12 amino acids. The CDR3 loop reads CASSPSVGTQYF. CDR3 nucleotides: TGTGCCAGCAGCCCGTCCGTAGGTACGCAGTATTTT. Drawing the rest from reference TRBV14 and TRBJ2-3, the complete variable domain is EAGVTQFPSHSVIEKGQTVTLRCDPISGHDNLYWYRRVMGKEIKFLLHFVKESKQDESGMPNNRFLAERTGGTYSTLKVQPAELEDSGVYFCASSPSVGTQYFGPGTRLTVL.

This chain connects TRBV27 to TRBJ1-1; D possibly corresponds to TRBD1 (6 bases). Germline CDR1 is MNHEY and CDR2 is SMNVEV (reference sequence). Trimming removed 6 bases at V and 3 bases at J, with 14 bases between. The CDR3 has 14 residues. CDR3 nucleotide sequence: TGTGCCAGCAGCCTACAGGGATTGGACACTGAAGCTTTCTTT. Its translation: CASSLQGLDTEAFF.

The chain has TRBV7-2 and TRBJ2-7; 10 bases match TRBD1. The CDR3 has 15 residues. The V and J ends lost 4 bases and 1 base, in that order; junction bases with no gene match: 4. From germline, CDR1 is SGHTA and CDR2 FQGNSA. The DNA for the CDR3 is TGTGCCAGCAGCTCCTGGGGACAGGGGTCCTACGAGCAGTACTTC. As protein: CASSSWGQGSYEQYF.

CDR3: CASSQGGGHNQPQHF. CDR3 DNA: TGTGCCAGCAGCCAAGGGGGGGGGCACAATCAGCCCCAGCATTTT. The chain combines TRBV3-1 with TRBJ1-5; D might be TRBD1 (6 bases). The CDR3 is made up of 15 amino acids. Trimming pared 1 base from V and 3 bases from J, leaving 10 bases between. Germline values: CDR1 LGHDT, CDR2 YNNKEL (reference sequence).

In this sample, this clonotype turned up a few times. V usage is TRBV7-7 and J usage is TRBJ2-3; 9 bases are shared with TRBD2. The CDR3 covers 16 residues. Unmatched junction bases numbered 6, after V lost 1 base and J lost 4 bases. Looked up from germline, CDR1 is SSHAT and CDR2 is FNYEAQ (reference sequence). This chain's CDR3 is CASSLGVAGAADTQYF. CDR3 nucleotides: TGTGCCAGCAGCTTAGGGGTAGCGGGAGCGGCAGATACGCAGTATTTT.

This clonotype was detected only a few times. The CDR3 here is CSVDGVGGEETQYF. The CDR3 DNA reads TGCAGCGTTGATGGAGTAGGGGGCGAAGAGACCCAGTACTTC. The chain carries TRBV29-1 and TRBJ2-5; 7 bases are a match to TRBD1. The CDR3 sequence is 14 residues long. V was clipped by 3 bases and J by 3 bases; unmatched bases: 7. Germline values: CDR1 SQVTM, CDR2 ANQGSEA.

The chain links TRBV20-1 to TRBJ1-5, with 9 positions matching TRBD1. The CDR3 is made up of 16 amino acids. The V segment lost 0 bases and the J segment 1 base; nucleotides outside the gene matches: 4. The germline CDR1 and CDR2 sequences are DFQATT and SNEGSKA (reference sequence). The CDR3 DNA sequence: TGCAGTGCTAGAGATTGGGGACAGGGAAGCAATCAGCCCCAGCATTTT. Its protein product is CSARDWGQGSNQPQHF.

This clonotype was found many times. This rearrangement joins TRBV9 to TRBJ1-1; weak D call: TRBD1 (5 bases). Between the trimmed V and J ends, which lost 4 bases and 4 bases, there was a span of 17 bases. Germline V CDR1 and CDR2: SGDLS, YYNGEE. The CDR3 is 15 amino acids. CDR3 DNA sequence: TGTGCCAGCAGCACCCCCCAGGGTTTTCCCACTGAAGCTTTCTTT. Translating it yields CASSTPQGFPTEAFF.

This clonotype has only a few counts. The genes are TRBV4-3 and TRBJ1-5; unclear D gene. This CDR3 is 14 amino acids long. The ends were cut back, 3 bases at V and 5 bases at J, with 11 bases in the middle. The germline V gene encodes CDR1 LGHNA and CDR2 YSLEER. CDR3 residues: CASSQALKDQPQHF. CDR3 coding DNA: TGCGCCAGCAGCCAGGCACTAAAAGATCAGCCCCAGCATTTT.

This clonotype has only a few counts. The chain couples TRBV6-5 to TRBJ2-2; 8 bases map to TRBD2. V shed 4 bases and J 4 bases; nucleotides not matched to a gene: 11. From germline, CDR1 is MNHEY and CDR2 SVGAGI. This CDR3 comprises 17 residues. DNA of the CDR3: TGTGCCAGCAGTTTTCCCGGGGGGGGGAAAGGCACCGGGGAGCTGTTTTTT. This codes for CASSFPGGGKGTGELFF.

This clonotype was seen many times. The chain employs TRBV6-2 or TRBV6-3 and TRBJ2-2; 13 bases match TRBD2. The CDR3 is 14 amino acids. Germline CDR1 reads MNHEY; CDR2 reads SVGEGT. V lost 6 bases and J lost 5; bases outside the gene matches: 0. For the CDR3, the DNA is TGTGCCAGCAGGACTAGCGGGGGGACCGGGGAGCTGTTTTTT. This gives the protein CASRTSGGTGELFF.

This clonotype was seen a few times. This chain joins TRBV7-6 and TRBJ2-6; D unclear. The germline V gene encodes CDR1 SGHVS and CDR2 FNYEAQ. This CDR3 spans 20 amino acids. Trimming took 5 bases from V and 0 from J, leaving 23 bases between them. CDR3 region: CASSLRPPGLTFSGANVLTF. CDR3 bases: TGTGCCAGCAGCCTAAGACCGCCGGGTCTCACTTTCTCTGGGGCCAACGTCCTGACTTTC.

The CDR3: CSASRLFGNTIYF. As DNA, the CDR3 is TGCAGTGCTAGCAGGTTGTTCGGAAACACCATATATTTT. J is TRBJ1-3 and V is TRBV20-1; D is unclear. In germline, CDR1 is DFQATT, CDR2 SNEGSKA (reference sequence). The CDR3 loop spans 13 amino acids. Trimming took 3 bases from V and 4 from J, leaving 10 bases between them.

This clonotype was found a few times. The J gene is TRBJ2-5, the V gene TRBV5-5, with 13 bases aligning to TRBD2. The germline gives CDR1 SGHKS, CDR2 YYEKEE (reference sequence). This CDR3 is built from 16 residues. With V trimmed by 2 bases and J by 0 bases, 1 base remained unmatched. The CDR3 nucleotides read TGTGCCAGCAGCTTTGGGACTAGCGGGAACCAAGAGACCCAGTACTTC. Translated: CASSFGTSGNQETQYF.

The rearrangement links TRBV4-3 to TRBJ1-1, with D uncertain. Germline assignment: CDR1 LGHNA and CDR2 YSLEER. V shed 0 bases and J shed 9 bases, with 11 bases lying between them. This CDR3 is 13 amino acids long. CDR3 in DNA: TGCGCCAGCAGCCAAGATAGGACGGCAAAAGCTTTCTTT. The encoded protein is CASSQDRTAKAFF.

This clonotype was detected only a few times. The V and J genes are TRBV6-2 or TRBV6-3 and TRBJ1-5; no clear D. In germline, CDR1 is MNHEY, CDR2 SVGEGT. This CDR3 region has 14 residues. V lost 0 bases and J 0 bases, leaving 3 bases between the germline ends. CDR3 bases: TGTGCCAGCAGTTACTCGGCTAGCAATCAGCCCCAGCATTTT. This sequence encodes CASSYSASNQPQHF.

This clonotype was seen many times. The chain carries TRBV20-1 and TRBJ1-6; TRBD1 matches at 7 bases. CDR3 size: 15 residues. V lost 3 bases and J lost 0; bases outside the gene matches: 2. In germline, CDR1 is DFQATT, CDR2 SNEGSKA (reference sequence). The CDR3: CSASYRGSYNSPLHF. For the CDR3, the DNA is TGCAGTGCTAGTTACAGGGGCTCCTATAATTCACCCCTCCACTTT.

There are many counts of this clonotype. The CDR3 spells CASSGGGPSTDTQYF. CDR3 nucleotide sequence: TGTGCCAGCAGTGGCGGCGGGCCTAGCACAGATACGCAGTATTTT. The chain links TRBV6-5 to TRBJ2-3, with D possibly matching TRBD2 (5 bases). There are 15 residues in the CDR3. V shed 5 bases and J shed 0 bases, with 12 bases lying between them. Germline CDR1 reads MNHEY; CDR2 reads SVGAGI.

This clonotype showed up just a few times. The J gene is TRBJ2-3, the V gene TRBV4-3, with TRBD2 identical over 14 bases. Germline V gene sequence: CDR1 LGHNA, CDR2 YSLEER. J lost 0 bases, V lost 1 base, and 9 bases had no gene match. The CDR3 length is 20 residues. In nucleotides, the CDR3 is TGCGCCAGCAGCCAAGTCTCCACCGGGACTAGCGGGGGTAGCACAGATACGCAGTATTTT. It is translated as CASSQVSTGTSGGSTDTQYF.

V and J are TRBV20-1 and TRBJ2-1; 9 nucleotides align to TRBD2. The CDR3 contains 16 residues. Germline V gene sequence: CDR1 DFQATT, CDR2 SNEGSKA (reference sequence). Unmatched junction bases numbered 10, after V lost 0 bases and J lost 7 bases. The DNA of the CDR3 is TGCAGTGCTAGAGATCTTGGGCGGGAGGGCCTTAATGAGCAGTTCTTC. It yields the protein CSARDLGREGLNEQFF.

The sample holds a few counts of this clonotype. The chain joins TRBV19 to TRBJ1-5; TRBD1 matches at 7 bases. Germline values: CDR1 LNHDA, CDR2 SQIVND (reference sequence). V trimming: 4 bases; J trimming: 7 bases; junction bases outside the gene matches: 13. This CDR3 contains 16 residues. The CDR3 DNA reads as TGTGCCAGTAGTACCGTTATCGGGACAGCGGGACAGCCCCAGCATTTT. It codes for CASSTVIGTAGQPQHF.

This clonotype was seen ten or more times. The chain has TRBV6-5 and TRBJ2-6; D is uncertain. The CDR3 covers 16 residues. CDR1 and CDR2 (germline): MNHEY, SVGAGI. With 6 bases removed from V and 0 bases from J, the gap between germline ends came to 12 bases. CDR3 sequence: CASRKNDNSGANVLTF. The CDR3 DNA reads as TGTGCCAGCAGGAAAAACGACAACTCTGGGGCCAACGTCCTGACTTTC.

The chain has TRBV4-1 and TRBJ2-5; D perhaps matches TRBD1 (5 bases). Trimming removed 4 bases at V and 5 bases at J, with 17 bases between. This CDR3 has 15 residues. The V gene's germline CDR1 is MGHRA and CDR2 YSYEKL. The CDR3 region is CASSPSLRVSETQYF. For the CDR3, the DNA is TGCGCCAGCAGCCCTTCCCTCAGGGTATCGGAGACCCAGTACTTC.